This TCR beta chain was sequenced for a study of blood T cell repertoires in COVID-19. Study-wide context: Acute and convalescent COVID-19 samples came from the United States, Italy and Spain. T cells, B-cell-depleted T cells, or PBMCs supplied cDNA or gDNA.

Using immunoSEQ multiplex PCR, the repertoire was profiled, and TCRdb retains in-frame clones only, with some absent. The sample contains about 270,000 clones, around 81% of which appear only once. Germline V gene data show CDR1 as MNHEY and CDR2 as SMNVEV (reference sequence). This CDR3 has 12 amino acids. Deletions cut 5 bases from V and 10 bases from J, with 12 bases between. Specimen: peripheral blood. V usage is TRBV27 and J usage is TRBJ1-3; D may be TRBD1 (6 bases). This TCR derives from a woman in her fifties or sixties with active or convalescent COVID-19. CDR3 loop: CASSPTQGTIYF. CDR3 sequence (DNA): TGTGCCAGCAGTCCAACCCAGGGGACCATATATTTT.